This T cell receptor beta chain was profiled in a study of shared clonotypes between healthy human individuals. CD45RO-negative CD8 cells positively selected for CCR7 made up the naive population, which excluded terminally differentiated effector memory CD45RA+ cells. The CDR3 covers 15 residues. Trimming removed 3 bases from V and 3 bases from J; junction bases left unmatched: 5. The V gene's germline CDR1 is ENHRY and CDR2 SYGVKD. The protocol was immunoSEQ multiplex PCR, while the TCRdb copy is restricted to in-frame clones and leaves out a portion. The table has some 1,900,000 clones, about 95% seen once; the top ten hold more than 0.9%.

Input material: naive CD8+ T cells sorted from blood. The TCR sequence derives from a man younger than 35 in good health. This sequence joins TRBV10-3 and TRBJ2-5; 9 bases are a match to TRBD2. The CDR3 DNA follows: TGTGCCATCAGTGAAGGCGGGGGGGCCGAAGAGACCCAGTACTTC. Translating it yields CAISEGGGAEETQYF.